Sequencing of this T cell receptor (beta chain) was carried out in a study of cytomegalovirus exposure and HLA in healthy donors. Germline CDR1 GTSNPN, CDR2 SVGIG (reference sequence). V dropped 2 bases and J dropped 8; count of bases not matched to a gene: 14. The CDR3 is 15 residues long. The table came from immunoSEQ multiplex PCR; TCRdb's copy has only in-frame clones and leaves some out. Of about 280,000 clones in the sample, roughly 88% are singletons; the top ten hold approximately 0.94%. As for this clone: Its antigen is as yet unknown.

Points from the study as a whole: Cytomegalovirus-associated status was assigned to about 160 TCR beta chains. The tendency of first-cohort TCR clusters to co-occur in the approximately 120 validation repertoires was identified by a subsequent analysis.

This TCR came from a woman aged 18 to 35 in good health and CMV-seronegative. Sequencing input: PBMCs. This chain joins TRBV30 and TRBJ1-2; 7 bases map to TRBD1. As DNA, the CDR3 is TGTGCCTGGAGTCGGGACAGCAGCCCCGCTCGCGGCTACACCTTC. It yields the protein CAWSRDSSPARGYTF.